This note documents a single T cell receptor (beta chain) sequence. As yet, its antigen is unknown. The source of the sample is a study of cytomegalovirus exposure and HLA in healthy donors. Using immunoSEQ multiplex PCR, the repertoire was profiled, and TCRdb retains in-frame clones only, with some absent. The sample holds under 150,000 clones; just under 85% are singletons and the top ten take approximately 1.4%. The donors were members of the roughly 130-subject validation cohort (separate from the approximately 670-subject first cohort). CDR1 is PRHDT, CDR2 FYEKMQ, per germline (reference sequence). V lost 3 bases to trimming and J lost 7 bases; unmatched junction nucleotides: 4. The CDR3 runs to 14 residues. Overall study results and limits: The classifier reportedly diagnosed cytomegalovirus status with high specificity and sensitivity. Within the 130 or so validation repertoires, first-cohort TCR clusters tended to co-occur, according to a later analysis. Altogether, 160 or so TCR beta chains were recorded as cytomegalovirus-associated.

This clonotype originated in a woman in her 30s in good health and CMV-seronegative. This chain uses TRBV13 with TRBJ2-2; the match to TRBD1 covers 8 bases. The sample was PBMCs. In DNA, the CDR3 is TGTGCCAGCAGCTTGGACAGGGTGGACGGGGAGCTGTTTTTT. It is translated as CASSLDRVDGELFF. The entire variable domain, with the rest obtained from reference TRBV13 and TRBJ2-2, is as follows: AAGVIQSPRHLIKEKRETATLKCYPIPRHDTVYWYQQGPGQDPQFLISFYEKMQSDKGSIPDRFSAQQFSDYHSELNMSSLELGDSALYFCASSLDRVDGELFFGEGSRLTVL.